Each of the 2 T cell receptor beta chains below was sequenced from the same sample in a study of control samples from healthy donors and cancer patients. The assay was immunoSEQ multiplex PCR, and TCRdb's table has in-frame clones only and misses some. The repertoire has approximately 190,000 clones, about 90% of them found once; the top ten carry 1.8%. The sequencing sample was made of blood. All receptors come from a man aged 25-45 years in good health.

This rearrangement joins TRBV9 to TRBJ2-3; unclear D gene. V dropped 5 bases and J dropped 2 bases, with 15 bases sitting between them. The CDR3 sequence is 15 residues long. Looked up from germline, CDR1 is SGDLS and CDR2 is YYNGEE. CDR3 DNA sequence: TGTGCCAGCAGTCCTGACCCCGAGTTCACAGATACGCAGTATTTT. Translating gives CASSPDPEFTDTQYF.

The chain carries TRBV7-9 and TRBJ2-1; 9 bases line up with TRBD2. J gave up 9 bases and V 8 bases, and 11 bases lay outside the gene matches. CDR3 length: 14 residues. In germline, CDR1 is SEHNR, CDR2 FQNEAQ (reference sequence). In DNA form, the CDR3 reads TGTGCCAGCTTCAAGGGCGGGGGGGCCACTGAGCAGTTCTTC. The encoded protein is CASFKGGGATEQFF.